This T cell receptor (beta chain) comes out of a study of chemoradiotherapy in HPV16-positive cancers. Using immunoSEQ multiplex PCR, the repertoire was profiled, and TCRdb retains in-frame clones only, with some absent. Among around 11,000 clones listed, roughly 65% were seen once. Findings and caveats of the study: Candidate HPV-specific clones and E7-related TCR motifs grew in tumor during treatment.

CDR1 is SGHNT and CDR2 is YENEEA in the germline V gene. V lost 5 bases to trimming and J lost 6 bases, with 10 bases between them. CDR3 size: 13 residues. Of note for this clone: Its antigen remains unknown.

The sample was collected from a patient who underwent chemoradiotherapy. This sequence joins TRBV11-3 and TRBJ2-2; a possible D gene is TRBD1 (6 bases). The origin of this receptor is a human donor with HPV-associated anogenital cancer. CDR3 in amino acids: CASSPRGPGELFF. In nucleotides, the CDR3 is TGTGCCAGCAGCCCCAGGGGACCCGGGGAGCTGTTTTTT. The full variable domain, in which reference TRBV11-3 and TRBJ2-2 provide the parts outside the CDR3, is EAGVVQSPRYKIIEKKQPVAFWCNPISGHNTLYWYLQNLGQGPELLIRYENEEAVDDSQLPKDRFSAERLKGVDSTLKIQPAELGDSAVYLCASSPRGPGELFFGEGSRLTVL.